The T cell receptor beta chain described here comes from a study of shared clonotypes between healthy human individuals. Whole-study findings and limits: Memory subsets had estimated richness that was generally smaller than that of naive subsets. The four-donor shared clonotypes exceeded non-shared clonotypes in generation probability, with non-shared ones scoring lower.

Germline values: CDR1 SEHNR, CDR2 FQNEAQ (reference sequence). The CDR3 consists of 13 residues. With V trimmed by 5 bases and J by 4 bases, 5 bases remained unmatched. The input for sorted-subset replicate PCRs was approximately 200 ng DNA, 25,000 to 35,000 T cell genomes. Produced via immunoSEQ multiplex PCR; TCRdb's table is partial and in-frame only. The repertoire includes millions of clones, about 92% of them detected once, and about 0.13% sits in the top ten. Each of the donors was a healthy adult who was HIV-negative and had not had a recent acute infection or vaccination. Worth noting for this clone: Its antigen is still unknown.

The TCR originated in a young man in good health. The chain carries TRBV7-9 and TRBJ2-7, with TRBD1 matching 7 bases. Sequenced input: naive CD4+ T cells sorted from blood. Indicated subset: CD45RA+ positively selected. The CDR3 spells CASSPRQGYEQYF. The CDR3 DNA is TGTGCCAGCAGCCCCCGACAGGGTTACGAGCAGTACTTC.